This T cell receptor (beta chain) was obtained from a study of cytomegalovirus exposure and HLA in healthy donors. The length of the CDR3 is 14 residues. Trimming cost V 7 bases and J 2 bases; bases outside gene matches: 3. Per germline, CDR1 SNHLY and CDR2 FYNNEI. The PCR had 60 Vbeta and 13 Jbeta primers. The assay was immunoSEQ multiplex PCR, and TCRdb's table has in-frame clones only and misses some. In the table there are 95,000 to 150,000 clones, roughly 82% of which are singletons. This receptor was identified in a woman aged 40-49 years in good health and CMV-seropositive. Sequencing was performed on PBMCs. The rearrangement uses TRBV2 and TRBJ1-3; 9 bases map to TRBD1. For the CDR3, the DNA is TGTGCCAGCACTGGGGACAGGGCTGGAAACACCATATATTTT. Translation: CASTGDRAGNTIYF.